The sequence of this T cell receptor beta chain was determined in a study of CD8+CD57+ T cells in acquired aplastic anemia. Study information: There were roughly 11 million reads, on average, for CD4+ cells from healthy donors.

There are many counts of this clonotype. Genomic DNA, the template, was used for profiling of the TCR beta VDJ and CDR3. TCRdb itself ran the reads through MiXCR, one entry per CDR3 protein. The sample gives approximately 130,000 distinct CDR3 sequences, roughly 40% of which show up once; 8% to 9.5% is in the top ten. V dropped 2 bases and J dropped 3 bases, with 20 bases sitting between them. The CDR3 spans 17 residues. CDR1 is DFQATT, CDR2 SNEGSKA, per germline (reference sequence). The V and J genes are TRBV20-1 and TRBJ1-5, with unresolved D. This TCR came from a human donor in good health, serving as a control. The sample was sorted CD4+, CD8+, or CD8+CD57+ T cells (not recorded which) from PBMCs. The CDR3 sequence: CSARSLSTQRDNQPQHF. The DNA of the CDR3 is TGCAGTGCTAGAAGTCTCTCAACTCAAAGGGACAATCAGCCCCAGCATTTT.